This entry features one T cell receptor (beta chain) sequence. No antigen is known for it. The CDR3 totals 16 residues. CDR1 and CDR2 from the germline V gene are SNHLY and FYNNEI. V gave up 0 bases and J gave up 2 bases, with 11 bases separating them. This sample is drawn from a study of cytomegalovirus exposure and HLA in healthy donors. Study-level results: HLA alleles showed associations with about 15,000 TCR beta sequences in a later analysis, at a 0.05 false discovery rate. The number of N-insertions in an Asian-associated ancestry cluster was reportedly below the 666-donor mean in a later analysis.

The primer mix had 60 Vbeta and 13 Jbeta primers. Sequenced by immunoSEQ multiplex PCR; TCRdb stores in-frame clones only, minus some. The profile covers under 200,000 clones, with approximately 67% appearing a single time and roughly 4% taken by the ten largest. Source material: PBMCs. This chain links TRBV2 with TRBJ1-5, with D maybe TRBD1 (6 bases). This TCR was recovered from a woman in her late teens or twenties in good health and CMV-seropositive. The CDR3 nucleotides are TGTGCCAGCAGTGAAGCGCTGGGGGCAGGCAATCAGCCCCAGCATTTT. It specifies CASSEALGAGNQPQHF. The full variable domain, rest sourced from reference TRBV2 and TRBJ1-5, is EPEVTQTPSHQVTQMGQEVILRCVPISNHLYFYWYRQILGQKVEFLVSFYNNEISEKSEIFDDQFSVERPDGSNFTLKIRSTKLEDSAMYFCASSEALGAGNQPQHFGDGTRLSIL.